This TCR beta chain was obtained from a study of monozygotic twins with inflammatory bowel disease. Per individual sample, eight separate reactions were used to make cDNA. Template switching appended UMIs that held a 6-nucleotide sample barcode. TCRdb reprocessed the 5' RACE reads and stores each CDR3 protein as one record, lacking DNA. Recorded for this sample: about 210,000 distinct CDR3 sequences. The authors drew around 2.7 ml of blood from each donor. Whole-blood total RNA was extracted without T cell sorting. The TCR comes from a human donor with ulcerative colitis or Crohn's disease, or a healthy co-twin of an affected twin (not recorded which). The sequencing input was blood.

CDR3 protein: CASSSPHTGNYEQYF. The chain uses TRBV27 and TRBJ2-7; the TCRdb D gene call, TRBD1, has no DNA to confirm it. Per germline, CDR1 MNHEY and CDR2 SMNVEV (reference sequence). The CDR3 has 15 amino acids.